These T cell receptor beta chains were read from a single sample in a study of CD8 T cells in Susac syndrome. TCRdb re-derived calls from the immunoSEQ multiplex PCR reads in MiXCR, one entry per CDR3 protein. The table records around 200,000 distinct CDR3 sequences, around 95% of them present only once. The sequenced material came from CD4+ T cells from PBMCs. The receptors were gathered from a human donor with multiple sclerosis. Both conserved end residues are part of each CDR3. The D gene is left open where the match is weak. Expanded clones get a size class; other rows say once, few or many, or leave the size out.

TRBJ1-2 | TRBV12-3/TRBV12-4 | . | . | TGTGCCAGCAGTTCCCCAGGGGCGGGAGACTATGGCTACACCTTC | CASSSPGAGDYGYTF
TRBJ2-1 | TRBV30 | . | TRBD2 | TGTGCCTGGACTCTGGCTAGCGGGGGGGCAGGGAATGAGCAGTTCTTC | CAWTLASGGAGNEQFF
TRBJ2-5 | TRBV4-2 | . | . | TGTGCCAGCAGCCAAGATCCCTCGCCCCAAGAGACCCAGTACTTC | CASSQDPSPQETQYF
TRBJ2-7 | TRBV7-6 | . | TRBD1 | TGTGCCAGCAGCCCCGGACAGGGGCTTTTCGAGCAGTACTTC | CASSPGQGLFEQYF
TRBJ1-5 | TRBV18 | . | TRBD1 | TGTGCCAGCTCATTGGGACAGGGGGCCCAGCCCCAGCATTTT | CASSLGQGAQPQHF
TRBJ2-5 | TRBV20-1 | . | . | TGCAGTGCTAGAGCCGGGGGTTGGACCCAGTACTTC | CSARAGGWTQYF
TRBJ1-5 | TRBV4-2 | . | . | TGTGCCAGCAGCCAAGGGAGGGGCAGGGACGACAATCAGCCCCAGCATTTT | CASSQGRGRDDNQPQHF
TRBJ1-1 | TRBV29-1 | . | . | TGCAGCGTTGAAGATCAATGGGGCACTGAAGCTTTCTTT | CSVEDQWGTEAFF
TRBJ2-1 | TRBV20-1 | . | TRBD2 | TGCAGTGCTCAGCGGGGGAGCTCCTACAATGAGCAGTTCTTC | CSAQRGSSYNEQFF
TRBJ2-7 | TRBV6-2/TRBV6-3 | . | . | TGTGCCAGCAGTTACCAAAGTAGGTGGACAGCCAGACGGCTTACTTCCTACGAGCAGTACTTC | CASSYQSRWTARRLTSYEQYF
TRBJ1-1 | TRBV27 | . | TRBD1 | TGTGCCAGCAGTTTGTTCATTCGGACAGGGACGAACACTGAAGCTTTCTTT | CASSLFIRTGTNTEAFF
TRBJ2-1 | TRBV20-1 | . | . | TGCAGTGGCTCGGGCCCGGGAACAGCCCGGAGCAATGAGCAGTTCTTC | CSGSGPGTARSNEQFF
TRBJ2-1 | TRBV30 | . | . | TGTGCCTGGAGTGGGAGCTCCTACAATGAGCAGTTCTTC | CAWSGSSYNEQFF
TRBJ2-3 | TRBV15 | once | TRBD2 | TGTGCCACCAGCAGAGATCGGGGCGGGGGGGCGGATACGCAGTATTTT | CATSRDRGGGADTQYF
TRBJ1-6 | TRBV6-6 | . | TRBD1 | TGTGCCAGCAGTCGAAACCCCTGGCAGGGGGGTTCACCCCTCCACTTT | CASSRNPWQGGSPLHF
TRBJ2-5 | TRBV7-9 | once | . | TGTGCCAGCAGCGTCGACAGGAGGATGGGAGAGACCCAGTACTTC | CASSVDRRMGETQYF
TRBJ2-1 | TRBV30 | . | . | TGTGCCTGGAGTGCCGGGGTTGCGGCCCCCTACAATGAGCAGTTCTTC | CAWSAGVAAPYNEQFF
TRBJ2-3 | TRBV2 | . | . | TGTGCCAGCAGTGGTCTAGGCGCGCCGGGGGATACGCAGTATTTT | CASSGLGAPGDTQYF
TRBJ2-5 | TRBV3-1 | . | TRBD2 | TGTGCCAGCAGCCAACTAGCGGGGGAGACCCAGTACTTC | CASSQLAGETQYF
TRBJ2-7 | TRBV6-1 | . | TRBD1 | TGTGCCAGCAGTGAAAGCCGACAGGGAGCAGAGAAGCAGTACTTC | CASSESRQGAEKQYF
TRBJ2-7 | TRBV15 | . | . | TGTGCCACCAGCAGAGAAGGGGCAGGGACCTACGAGCAGTACTTC | CATSREGAGTYEQYF
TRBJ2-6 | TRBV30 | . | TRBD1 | TGTGCCGGACAGGTCTCTGGGGCCAACGTCCTGACTTTC | CAGQVSGANVLTF
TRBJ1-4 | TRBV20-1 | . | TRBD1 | TGCAGTGCTAGGGACCCGGGACAGGGGGTTGAAAAACTGTTTTTT | CSARDPGQGVEKLFF
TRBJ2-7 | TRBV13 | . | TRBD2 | TGTGCCAGCAGCGCCACTAGCGGGGGGGCCGACGAGCAGTACTTC | CASSATSGGADEQYF
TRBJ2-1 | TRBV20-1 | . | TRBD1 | TGCAGTGCTAGTGGGGCAGGGGGCTATACGAATGAGCAGTTCTTC | CSASGAGGYTNEQFF
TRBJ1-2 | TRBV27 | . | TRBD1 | TGTGCCAGCAGCTACAGGGGAAACTATGGCTACACCTTC | CASSYRGNYGYTF
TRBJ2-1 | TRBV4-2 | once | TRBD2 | TGTGCCAGCAGCCAGGGAGCGGGGGCAAACTACAATGAGCAGTTCTTC | CASSQGAGANYNEQFF
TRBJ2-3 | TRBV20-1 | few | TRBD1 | TGCAGTGCTAGACGACAGGGGGCAACAGATACGCAGTATTTT | CSARRQGATDTQYF
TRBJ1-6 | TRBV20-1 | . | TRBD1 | TGCAGTGCTAGAGATCCAGACAGGGGCGCTAATTCACCCCTCCACTTT | CSARDPDRGANSPLHF
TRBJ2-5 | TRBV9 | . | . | TGTGCCAGCAGCCCTATGGGGGAAGGCCAGTACTTC | CASSPMGEGQYF
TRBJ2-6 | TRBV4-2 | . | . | TGTGCCAGCAGCCAAGCTAGACCTGGGGCCAACGTCCTGACTTTC | CASSQARPGANVLTF
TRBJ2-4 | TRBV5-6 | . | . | TGTGCCAGCAGCTTCCAGGACGGACCACTAGCCAAAAACATTCAGTACTTC | CASSFQDGPLAKNIQYF
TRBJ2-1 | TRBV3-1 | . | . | TGTGCCAGCAGCCAAGTGTGGGGGGGCAGGAATGAGCAGTTCTTC | CASSQVWGGRNEQFF
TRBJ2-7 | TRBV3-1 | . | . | TGTGCCAGCAGCCAAGATCCCGGGACCAAAAACCAGTACTTC | CASSQDPGTKNQYF
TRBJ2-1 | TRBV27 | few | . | TGTGCCAGCAGTTTTTCCAATTACAATGAGCAGTTCTTC | CASSFSNYNEQFF
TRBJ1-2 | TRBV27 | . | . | TGTGCCAGCAGGTTTACAGGGATCAACTATGGCTACACCTTC | CASRFTGINYGYTF
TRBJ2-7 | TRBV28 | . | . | TGTGCCAGCACTGTAGGGGTAAATAGTAGGTCCTACGAGCAGTACTTC | CASTVGVNSRSYEQYF
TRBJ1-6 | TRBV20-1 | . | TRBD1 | TGCAGTGCTAGAGGGGACAGCAATTCACCCCTCCACTTT | CSARGDSNSPLHF
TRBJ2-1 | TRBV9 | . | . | TGTGCCAGCAGTCAGGGGTTCACCTACAATGAGCAGTTCTTC | CASSQGFTYNEQFF
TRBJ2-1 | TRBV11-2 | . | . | TGTGCCAGCAGCCTATATAGGACATCCAGCTCCTACAATGAGCAGTTCTTC | CASSLYRTSSSYNEQFF
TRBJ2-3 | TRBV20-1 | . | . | TGCAGTGCGGTCCGGGACAGCACAGATACGCAGTATTTT | CSAVRDSTDTQYF
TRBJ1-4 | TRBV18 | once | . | TGTGCCAGCTCACCAAACCCAGGTGGGCATGAAAAACTGTTTTTT | CASSPNPGGHEKLFF
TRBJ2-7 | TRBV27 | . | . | TGTGCCAGCAGTTCTACAGGGACCCTTTCCTACGAGCAGTACTTC | CASSSTGTLSYEQYF
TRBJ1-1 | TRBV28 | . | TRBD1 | TGTGCCAGCAGTTCGACAGGGGGGAACACTGAAGCTTTCTTT | CASSSTGGNTEAFF
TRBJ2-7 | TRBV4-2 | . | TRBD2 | TGTGCCAGCAGCCAATTAGCCGGGGGGGCCTACGAGCAGTACTTC | CASSQLAGGAYEQYF
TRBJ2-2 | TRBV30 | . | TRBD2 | TGTGCCCGGACTAGCGGGGTCGGGGAGCTGTTTTTT | CARTSGVGELFF
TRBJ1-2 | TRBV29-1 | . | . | TGCAGCGTTGCCCCCGGTTGGGGGGGTGGCTATGGCTACACCTTC | CSVAPGWGGGYGYTF
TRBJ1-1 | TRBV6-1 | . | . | TGTGCCAGCAGTGCGGACACGAACACTGAAGCTTTCTTT | CASSADTNTEAFF
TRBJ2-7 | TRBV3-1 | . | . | TGTGCCAGCAGCCAAGACCGGGTCCTATCTACCTACGAGCAGTACTTC | CASSQDRVLSTYEQYF
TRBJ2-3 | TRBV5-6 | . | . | TGTGCCAGCAGCGTTGGAGGTCTGACAGATACGCAGTATTTT | CASSVGGLTDTQYF
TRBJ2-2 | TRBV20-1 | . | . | TGCAGTGCTAGCAGGCCAGGCCACACCGGGGAGCTGTTTTTT | CSASRPGHTGELFF
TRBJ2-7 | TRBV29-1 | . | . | TGCAGCGTCCGGTGGGGACAAGCCCCTTACGAGCAGTACTTC | CSVRWGQAPYEQYF
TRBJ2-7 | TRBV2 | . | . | TGTGCCAGCAGTCAGGGGGAGCAGTACTTC | CASSQGEQYF
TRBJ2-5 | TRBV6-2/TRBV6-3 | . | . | TGTGCCAGCAGGCACCAAGAGACCCAGTACTTC | CASRHQETQYF